This T cell receptor beta chain was obtained from a study of response to subunit inactivated influenza vaccine. Study-level findings and limits: The authors proposed limited new T cell recruitment per seasonal influenza vaccination.

This clonotype has more than one count but fewer than ten. What it binds is not known. Germline V gives CDR1 SNHLY, CDR2 FYNNEI. The CDR3 consists of 16 residues. V gave up 8 bases and J gave up 2 bases, with 20 bases separating them. A single record per CDR3 protein comes from TCRdb applying MiXCR to the RT-PCR reads. The table records 500,000 to 600,000 distinct CDR3 sequences, approximately 16% of them present only once. J is TRBJ2-3 and V is TRBV2; weak D call: TRBD2 (5 bases). The sequence was collected from a man between 50 and 69 years old who received an inactivated influenza vaccine. The sample in question was CD4+ T cells sorted from PBMCs, obtained 23 to 25 months after vaccination. CDR3 DNA: TGTGCCAGCCAGGTATCATTCAGCGGAACCACAGATACGCAGTATTTT. Its translation: CASQVSFSGTTDTQYF.